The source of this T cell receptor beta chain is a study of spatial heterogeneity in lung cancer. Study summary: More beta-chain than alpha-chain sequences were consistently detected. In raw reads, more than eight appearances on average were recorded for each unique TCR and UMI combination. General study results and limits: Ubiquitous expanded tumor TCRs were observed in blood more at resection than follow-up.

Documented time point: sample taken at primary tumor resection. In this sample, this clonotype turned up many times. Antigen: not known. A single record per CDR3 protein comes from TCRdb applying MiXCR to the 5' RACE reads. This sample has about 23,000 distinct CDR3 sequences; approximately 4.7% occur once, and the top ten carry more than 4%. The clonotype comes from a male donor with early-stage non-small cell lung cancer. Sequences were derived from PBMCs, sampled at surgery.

The CDR3 coding sequence is TGCAGTGCTAGATTAGCGGGGGGGCCGGGAGAGACCCAGTACTTC. Its protein is CSARLAGGPGETQYF. This chain joins TRBV20-1 and TRBJ2-5; 11 nucleotides line up with TRBD2. Germline V gene lookup returns CDR1 DFQATT and CDR2 SNEGSKA (reference sequence). The junction had 6 bases not matched to a gene; V was cut back by 2 bases and J by 4 bases. The CDR3 is 15 amino acids.